This TCR beta chain came from a study of blood T cell repertoires in COVID-19. Study context: The United States, Italy and Spain supplied acute and convalescent COVID-19 samples. From T cells, B-cell-depleted T cells, or PBMCs came the material, which was cDNA or gDNA.

In the source study's methods: Nucleated cell number was recorded as an estimate derived from reference gene primer amplification. The method was immunoSEQ multiplex PCR; TCRdb's version includes in-frame clones alone and lacks a portion of them. The V and J calls and clone size were taken over from that table, and D and trimming were inferred from the DNA. The sample has some 190,000 clones, approximately 84% seen once. The CDR3 extends over 17 amino acids. V shed 5 bases and J 0 bases; nucleotides not matched to a gene: 10. Per the germline V gene, CDR1 is MDHEN and CDR2 is SYDVKM. Sequencing used peripheral blood. The source is a woman between 70 and 85 years old with active or convalescent COVID-19. The V gene is TRBV28, the J gene TRBJ2-1, with TRBD1 matching over 7 bases. The CDR3 sequence is CASSPLGTASSYNEQFF. CDR3 nucleotide sequence: TGTGCCAGCAGTCCCCTCGGGACAGCATCCTCCTACAATGAGCAGTTCTTC.